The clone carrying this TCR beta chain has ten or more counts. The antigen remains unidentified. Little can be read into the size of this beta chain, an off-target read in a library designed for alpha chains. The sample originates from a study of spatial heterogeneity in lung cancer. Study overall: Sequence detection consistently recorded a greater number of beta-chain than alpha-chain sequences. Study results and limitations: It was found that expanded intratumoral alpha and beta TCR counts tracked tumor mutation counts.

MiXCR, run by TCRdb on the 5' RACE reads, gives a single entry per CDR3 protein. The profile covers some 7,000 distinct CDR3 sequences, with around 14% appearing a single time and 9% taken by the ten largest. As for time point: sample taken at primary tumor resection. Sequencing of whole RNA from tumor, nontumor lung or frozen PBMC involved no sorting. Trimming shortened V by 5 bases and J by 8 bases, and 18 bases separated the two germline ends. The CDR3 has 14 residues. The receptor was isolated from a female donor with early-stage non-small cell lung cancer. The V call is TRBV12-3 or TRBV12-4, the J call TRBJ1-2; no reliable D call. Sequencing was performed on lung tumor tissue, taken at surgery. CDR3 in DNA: TGTGCCAGCAGTCCCGGCCGAGGATTGGGCGGCTACACCTTC. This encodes CASSPGRGLGGYTF.